The 16 T cell receptor beta chains presented below share a single source sample, sequenced in a study of cytomegalovirus exposure and HLA in healthy donors. The PCR ran on 60 Vbeta and 13 Jbeta primers. The assay was immunoSEQ multiplex PCR, and TCRdb's table has in-frame clones only and misses some. The sample data list roughly 55,000 clones. Sequencing was done on a sample of PBMCs. The receptors shown here come from a man between 50 and 59 years old in good health and CMV-seropositive.

The chain joins TRBV18 to TRBJ2-1, with no clear D. Trimming removed 4 bases at V and 5 bases at J, with 9 bases between. Per germline, CDR1 KGHSH and CDR2 LQKENI. The CDR3 extends over 13 amino acids. CDR3 coding DNA: TGTGCCAGCTCACGAGGAACTAACAATGAGCAGTTCTTC. The encoded protein is CASSRGTNNEQFF. The full variable domain, completed using reference TRBV18 and TRBJ2-1, is NAGVMQNPRHLVRRRGQEARLRCSPMKGHSHVYWYRQLPEEGLKFMVYLQKENIIDESGMPKERFSAEFPKEGPSILRIQQVVRGDSAAYFCASSRGTNNEQFFGPGTRLTVL.

The chain links TRBV30 to TRBJ1-5; no clear D. The germline V and J ends were trimmed by 3 bases and 3 bases, with 9 bases remaining between them. CDR1 and CDR2 from the germline V gene are GTSNPN and SVGIG (reference sequence). The CDR3 is 13 residues long. CDR3 DNA sequence: TGTGCCTGGAGCGCAGGACTCAATCAGCCCCAGCATTTT. It encodes CAWSAGLNQPQHF. The full variable domain, completed using reference TRBV30 and TRBJ1-5, is SQTIHQWPATLVQPVGSPLSLECTVEGTSNPNLYWYRQAAGRGLQLLFYSVGIGQISSEVPQNLSASRPQDRQFILSSKKLLLSDSGFYLCAWSAGLNQPQHFGDGTRLSIL.

The rearrangement links TRBV7-3 to TRBJ2-1; 11 bases line up with TRBD2. The CDR3 has 15 residues. CDR1 and CDR2 (germline): SGHTA, FQGTGA. The trim removed 5 bases at V and 7 bases at J, leaving 7 bases unmatched. CDR3 residues: CASSTTSGSMNEQFF. For the CDR3, the DNA is TGTGCCAGCAGCACCACTAGCGGGAGTATGAATGAGCAGTTCTTC.

The chain has TRBV5-5 and TRBJ1-3, with TRBD1 as a possible D gene (6 bases). The CDR3 runs to 15 residues. Trimming stripped 4 bases from V and 3 bases from J, with 14 bases between. CDR1 and CDR2 (germline): SGHKS, YYEKEE (reference sequence). The CDR3 DNA is TGTGCCAGCAGCCCCTGGGGGGGCTATGGAAACACCATATATTTT. It codes for CASSPWGGYGNTIYF.

V and J are TRBV2 and TRBJ1-1; TRBD1 is a possible D gene (6 bases). V gave up 6 bases and J gave up 4 bases, with 18 bases separating them. The CDR3 contains 15 residues. Germline V gene lookup returns CDR1 SNHLY and CDR2 FYNNEI. CDR3 region: CASRRELGGSTEAFF. The CDR3 DNA reads TGTGCCAGCAGGAGGGAGTTAGGGGGTAGCACTGAAGCTTTCTTT.

This chain uses TRBV6-1 with TRBJ2-7, with D possibly matching TRBD2 (5 bases). Germline CDR1 and CDR2: MNHNS and SASEGT. V lost 6 bases, J lost 2 bases, and 11 bases lay in between. The CDR3 has 13 amino acids. Written as DNA, the CDR3 is TGTGCCAGCAGGATCCGTAGCGCCTACGAGCAGTACTTC. Its translation: CASRIRSAYEQYF.

This chain links TRBV2 with TRBJ1-2; 10 nucleotides align to TRBD1. This CDR3 contains 14 residues. The junction had 7 bases not matched to a gene; V was cut back by 4 bases and J by 8 bases. Germline V gene sequence: CDR1 SNHLY, CDR2 FYNNEI. In DNA form, the CDR3 reads TGTGCCAGCAGTGCCCGACAGGGGGCGCGAGGCTACACCTTC. It specifies CASSARQGARGYTF.

The chain links TRBV7-9 to TRBJ2-7; TRBD1 matches 9 bases. Germline V CDR1 and CDR2: SEHNR, FQNEAQ (reference sequence). The V gene end was trimmed by 3 bases and the J gene end by 2 bases; junction bases not matched to a gene: 2. CDR3 length: 14 amino acids. The CDR3 nucleotides read TGTGCCAGCAGCTTTGGGACAGGGCCCTACGAGCAGTACTTC. Protein sequence: CASSFGTGPYEQYF. The entire variable domain, with the rest obtained from reference TRBV7-9 and TRBJ2-7, is as follows: DTGVSQNPRHKITKRGQNVTFRCDPISEHNRLYWYRQTLGQGPEFLTYFQNEAQLEKSRLLSDRFSAERPKGSFSTLEIQRTEQGDSAMYLCASSFGTGPYEQYFGPGTRLTVT.

The chain carries TRBV4-1 and TRBJ2-3; TRBD1 aligns across 7 bases. Trimming removed 1 base from V and 0 bases from J; junction bases left unmatched: 4. This CDR3 is built from 16 residues. Germline lookup yields CDR1 MGHRA and CDR2 YSYEKL. Here the CDR3 DNA reads TGCGCCAGCAGCCAAGCACACAGGGGTAGCACAGATACGCAGTATTTT. Amino acids: CASSQAHRGSTDTQYF.

The rearrangement uses TRBV4-3 and TRBJ2-3; TRBD2 matches at 11 bases. This CDR3 is built from 18 residues. Germline CDR1 is LGHNA and CDR2 is YSLEER. The trim removed 0 bases at V and 2 bases at J, leaving 7 bases unmatched. DNA for the CDR3: TGCGCCAGCAGCCAAGATATGACTAGCGGGGTGGTCACAGATACGCAGTATTTT. Its translation: CASSQDMTSGVVTDTQYF.

V usage is TRBV4-1 and J usage is TRBJ2-1, with D possibly matching TRBD1 (5 bases). CDR3 size: 13 residues. CDR1 is MGHRA and CDR2 is YSYEKL in the germline V gene. Trimming left V 1 base short and J 16 bases short, with 17 bases between. CDR3 loop: CASSQAGLPQLFF. CDR3 DNA sequence: TGCGCCAGCAGCCAAGCAGGGCTCCCCCAGCTTTTCTTC.

The chain has TRBV7-2 and TRBJ2-7; TRBD1 matches 9 bases. The CDR3 has 14 amino acids. Trimming cost V 5 bases and J 3 bases; bases outside gene matches: 5. Germline V CDR1 and CDR2: SGHTA, FQGNSA. The DNA for the CDR3 is TGTGCCAGCAGCGCGACAGGGGGGAGCTACGAGCAGTACTTC. Translation: CASSATGGSYEQYF.

As regards this clone: Germline and junction disagree at one end, which may indicate a read error. The chain uses TRBV7-3 and TRBJ2-5; TRBD2 is a possible D gene (5 bases). CDR3 length: 16 residues. Germline V gene sequence: CDR1 SGHTA, CDR2 FQGTGA. The CDR3 loop is CASSLTPPGSKETQYF. CDR3 nucleotides: TGTGCCAGCAGCCTAACACCACCGGGATCTAAAGAGACCCAGTACTTC.

The V call is TRBV18, the J call TRBJ2-1, with 12 nucleotides matching TRBD2. Germline trimming cut 0 bases from V and 4 bases from J; bases unmatched to any gene: 4. Germline values: CDR1 KGHSH, CDR2 LQKENI. There are 17 residues in the CDR3. CDR3 sequence (DNA): TGTGCCAGCTCACCACCTACTAGCGGGAGGTCATACAATGAGCAGTTCTTC. It encodes CASSPPTSGRSYNEQFF.

The gene calls are TRBV7-2 and TRBJ1-2; 7 bases align to TRBD1. Germline trimming cut 0 bases from V and 8 bases from J; bases unmatched to any gene: 12. CDR3 size: 16 residues. Germline values: CDR1 SGHTA, CDR2 FQGNSA. DNA for the CDR3: TGTGCCAGCAGCTTAGCCGGAGGGGGCAAGGGGAAAGGCTACACCTTC. Translating it yields CASSLAGGGKGKGYTF.

The V call is TRBV7-2, the J call TRBJ1-1, with D unresolved. Germline CDR1 and CDR2: SGHTA and FQGNSA. V was clipped by 5 bases and J by 4 bases, with 11 bases between them. The CDR3 loop spans 13 amino acids. For the CDR3, the DNA is TGTGCCAGCAGCCTCCGACGGAGCACTGAAGCTTTCTTT. It translates to CASSLRRSTEAFF. The full variable domain, in which reference TRBV7-2 and TRBJ1-1 provide the parts outside the CDR3, is GAGVSQSPSNKVTEKGKDVELRCDPISGHTALYWYRQSLGQGLEFLIYFQGNSAPDKSGLPSDRFSAERTGGSVSTLTIQRTQQEDSAVYLCASSLRRSTEAFFGQGTRLTVV.